The 27 T cell receptor beta chains presented below share a single source sample, sequenced in a study of blood T cell repertoires in COVID-19. Measured with immunoSEQ multiplex PCR; TCRdb has only the in-frame clones, and not every one. The sample comprises 200,000 to 250,000 clones, 85% to 95% of which are singletons, and over 0.65% rests with the top ten. Sequenced material: peripheral blood. The receptors derive from a man aged 25-40 years with COVID-19, enrolled during active disease.

The chain has TRBV6-5 and TRBJ2-2; 7 nucleotides align to TRBD2. Per the germline V gene, CDR1 is MNHEY and CDR2 is SVGAGI. The CDR3 runs to 13 residues. Trimming at V came to 3 bases and at J to 7 bases, leaving 2 bases not matched to a gene. The CDR3 sequence is CASSYGGGGELFF. CDR3 bases: TGTGCCAGCAGTTATGGGGGGGGCGGGGAGCTGTTTTTT.

V usage is TRBV11-2 and J usage is TRBJ1-2; TRBD1 aligns across 7 bases. The V segment lost 4 bases and the J segment 1 base; nucleotides outside the gene matches: 9. The CDR3 spans 16 residues. Germline values: CDR1 SGHAT, CDR2 FQNNGV. CDR3 DNA sequence: TGTGCCAGCAGCTCGATCAACAGGGGCCGTAACTATGGCTACACCTTC. This gives the protein CASSSINRGRNYGYTF.

The chain couples TRBV10-3 to TRBJ2-1, with 9 nucleotides matching TRBD1. V was clipped by 5 bases and J by 8 bases; unmatched bases: 10. Germline CDR1 and CDR2: ENHRY and SYGVKD. This CDR3 region has 15 residues. The CDR3 DNA follows: TGTGCCATCAGTAAGGCGACAGGGGGTGAGGATGAGCAGTTCTTC. It encodes CAISKATGGEDEQFF.

The V call is TRBV11-2, the J call TRBJ1-1; no clear D. With 6 bases removed from V and 1 base from J, the gap between germline ends came to 9 bases. The CDR3 spans 13 residues. The germline gives CDR1 SGHAT, CDR2 FQNNGV. The CDR3 sequence: CASSPDWNTEAFF. The CDR3, as DNA: TGTGCCAGCAGTCCAGACTGGAACACTGAAGCTTTCTTT.

The CDR3: CASRGYGYTF. DNA of the CDR3: TGTGCCAGTCGAGGGTATGGCTACACCTTC. The chain employs TRBV19 and TRBJ1-2; D not resolved. The germline gives CDR1 LNHDA, CDR2 SQIVND (reference sequence). V was cut by 8 bases and J by 5 bases, with 6 bases left in between. The CDR3 runs 10 residues.

This rearrangement joins TRBV10-1 to TRBJ1-1, with D perhaps matching TRBD1 (5 bases). The ends were cut back, 8 bases at V and 8 bases at J, with 18 bases in the middle. CDR1 is WNHNN, CDR2 SYGVQD, per germline (reference sequence). The CDR3 consists of 13 residues. The CDR3: CASLPTGHLEAFF. The CDR3 bases are TGCGCCAGCCTTCCCACAGGACACCTAGAAGCTTTCTTT.

The V gene is TRBV2, the J gene TRBJ1-2; D may be TRBD1 (6 bases). V was clipped by 7 bases and J by 0 bases, with 15 bases between them. The CDR3 runs 15 residues. Germline assignment: CDR1 SNHLY and CDR2 FYNNEI. The CDR3 loop reads CASTPGDRTNYGYTF. DNA for the CDR3: TGTGCCAGCACCCCAGGCGACAGGACTAACTATGGCTACACCTTC.

The chain recombines TRBV11-2 with TRBJ2-7; TRBD1 aligns across 10 bases. Trimming at V came to 3 bases and at J to 7 bases, leaving 9 bases not matched to a gene. Germline loops: CDR1 SGHAT, CDR2 FQNNGV. The CDR3 totals 15 residues. The CDR3 protein is CASSFFGTGAEEQYF. The CDR3, as DNA: TGTGCCAGCAGCTTCTTCGGGACAGGGGCGGAGGAGCAGTACTTC.

The chain's CDR3 is CASSLVARRGGYGYTF. The CDR3 region has the DNA TGTGCCAGCAGCTTGGTGGCTCGGAGGGGGGGCTATGGCTACACCTTC. This chain joins TRBV5-5 and TRBJ1-2, with D perhaps matching TRBD1 (6 bases). The CDR3 is made up of 16 amino acids. Trimming stripped 0 bases from V and 4 bases from J, with 16 bases between. Germline loops: CDR1 SGHKS, CDR2 YYEKEE (reference sequence).

The chain employs TRBV15 and TRBJ2-1; 8 nucleotides match TRBD2. The germline gives CDR1 LNHNV, CDR2 YYDKDF (reference sequence). CDR3 length: 15 residues. Germline trimming cut 5 bases from V and 6 bases from J; bases unmatched to any gene: 9. The CDR3: CATSEGLGLSNEQFF. The CDR3 coding sequence is TGTGCCACCAGCGAGGGACTAGGACTCTCCAATGAGCAGTTCTTC.

The chain is built from TRBV12-3 or TRBV12-4 and TRBJ1-1, with D unclear. The CDR3 runs to 13 residues. Trimming took off 3 bases at V and 6 bases at J, with 11 bases between the two ends. Written as DNA, the CDR3 is TGTGCCAGCAGTTTTGCGGGTCGGGCTGAAGCTTTCTTT. Translation gives CASSFAGRAEAFF.

This clone appeared once. CDR3 nucleotides: TGTGCCAGCAGGACGGGTATCTCCGGGGAGCTGTTTTTT. Protein sequence: CASRTGISGELFF. The chain uses TRBV5-4 and TRBJ2-2; D call uncertain. This CDR3 is built from 13 residues. The V gene lost 5 bases and the J gene lost 6 bases, with 11 bases spanning the gap. The germline gives CDR1 SGHNT, CDR2 YYREEE (reference sequence).

CDR3 loop: CASSFRQRQGRGTGELFF. The CDR3 DNA reads TGTGCCAGCAGCTTCCGTCAGAGACAGGGAAGGGGCACCGGGGAGCTGTTTTTT. This chain joins TRBV5-4 and TRBJ2-2; 7 bases agree with TRBD1. CDR1 and CDR2 (germline): SGHNT, YYREEE (reference sequence). Trimming at V came to 2 bases and at J to 4 bases, leaving 14 bases not matched to a gene. CDR3 length: 18 residues.

This clone was seen once. The chain employs TRBV9 and TRBJ1-5; D not certain. Trimming removed 3 bases from V and 4 bases from J, with 11 bases in between. CDR3 length: 14 residues. Per germline, CDR1 SGDLS and CDR2 YYNGEE. CDR3 nucleotides: TGTGCCAGCAGCGAACCCCCGGGAAATCAGCCCCAGCATTTT. Protein sequence: CASSEPPGNQPQHF.

This sequence joins TRBV10-2 and TRBJ1-1; TRBD1 is a possible D gene (6 bases). Trimming took off 2 bases at V and 5 bases at J, with 12 bases between the two ends. Germline V gives CDR1 WSHSY, CDR2 SAAADI. There are 14 residues in the CDR3. The CDR3 DNA follows: TGCGCCAGCAGTGAGGCCAGGGGTGGAACTGAAGCTTTCTTT. Protein sequence: CASSEARGGTEAFF.

This chain links TRBV20-1 with TRBJ1-5; 7 bases align to TRBD1. CDR1 is DFQATT, CDR2 SNEGSKA, per germline (reference sequence). This CDR3 has 16 residues. Trimming removed 3 bases from V and 5 bases from J; junction bases left unmatched: 13. CDR3 in DNA: TGCAGTGCTAGTTTGACCGGGACAGTGGGGGATCAGCCCCAGCATTTT. It codes for CSASLTGTVGDQPQHF.

The CDR3 loop reads CASSTTGTVSGNTIYF. As DNA, the CDR3 is TGCGCCAGCAGCACCACTGGGACAGTCTCTGGAAACACCATATATTTT. This rearrangement joins TRBV5-1 to TRBJ1-3; the match to TRBD1 covers 7 bases. This CDR3 spans 16 amino acids. Germline loops: CDR1 SGHRS, CDR2 YFSETQ. V lost 4 bases to trimming and J lost 0 bases; unmatched junction nucleotides: 7.

The CDR3 loop reads CASRMQEGNTEAFF. CDR3 DNA sequence: TGTGCCAGTAGAATGCAGGAAGGGAACACTGAAGCTTTCTTT. The chain uses TRBV19 and TRBJ1-1, with D hard to call. CDR1 is LNHDA and CDR2 is SQIVND in the germline V gene (reference sequence). This CDR3 has 14 residues. V lost 6 bases, J lost 1 base, and 12 bases lay in between.

This chain uses TRBV5-6 with TRBJ1-4; the match to TRBD1 covers 10 bases. With V trimmed by 3 bases and J by 7 bases, 9 bases remained unmatched. CDR1 and CDR2 from the germline V gene are SGHDT and YYEEEE. CDR3 size: 16 residues. The CDR3 is CASSSGGQGMGEKLFF. In DNA form, the CDR3 reads TGTGCCAGCAGCTCCGGGGGACAGGGGATGGGTGAAAAACTGTTTTTT.

The rearrangement uses TRBV27 and TRBJ1-1, with D possibly matching TRBD1 (6 bases). The V end lost 4 bases, the J end lost 8 bases, and 14 bases lay between the germline ends. The CDR3 consists of 13 residues. Germline V gene sequence: CDR1 MNHEY, CDR2 SMNVEV (reference sequence). The CDR3 reads CASSSPTGLEAFF. In DNA form, the CDR3 reads TGTGCCAGCAGTTCACCTACAGGGTTGGAAGCTTTCTTT.

The chain joins TRBV5-1 to TRBJ2-2; D might be TRBD1 (5 bases). The germline gives CDR1 SGHRS, CDR2 YFSETQ. V was pared by 3 bases and J by 3 bases, with 15 bases between. The CDR3 length is 16 residues. CDR3 protein: CASSSLGQGYTGELFF. CDR3 in DNA: TGCGCCAGCAGCTCCCTAGGACAAGGCTACACCGGGGAGCTGTTTTTT.

The chain joins TRBV24-1 to TRBJ1-4, with a weak D call TRBD1 (5 bases). This CDR3 is 15 amino acids long. The V end lost 2 bases, the J end lost 6 bases, and 12 bases lay between the germline ends. Germline V gene sequence: CDR1 KGHDR, CDR2 SFDVKD. The CDR3 nucleotides read TGTGCCACCAGTGATTCCCAGGGCGGCTATGAAAAACTGTTTTTT. Translation gives CATSDSQGGYEKLFF.

This rearrangement joins TRBV3-1 (or the pseudogene TRBV3-2) to TRBJ2-1; possible D gene TRBD2, 6 bases. CDR1 and CDR2 from the germline V gene are LGHDT and YNNKEL (reference sequence). The V and J ends lost 1 base and 9 bases respectively, with 13 bases between them. This CDR3 spans 14 amino acids. For the CDR3, the DNA is TGTGCCAGCAGCCAAGGGGGAGGTTGGGTTGAGCAGTTCTTC. Residues: CASSQGGGWVEQFF.

This sequence joins TRBV11-2 and TRBJ1-1, with 7 bases aligning to TRBD1. CDR3 length equals 14 residues. The V and J ends lost 5 bases and 3 bases, in that order; junction bases with no gene match: 6. Germline assignment: CDR1 SGHAT and CDR2 FQNNGV. In DNA, the CDR3 is TGTGCCAGCAGCCCCCGGGACAGATACACTGAAGCTTTCTTT. Encoded protein: CASSPRDRYTEAFF.

A word on this clone: At the DNA level, this CDR3 is encoded by other sequences in the same sample as well. The genes are TRBV3-1 (or the pseudogene TRBV3-2) and TRBJ2-1; 11 bases are shared with TRBD2. The CDR3 totals 15 residues. In germline, CDR1 is LGHDT, CDR2 YNNKEL (reference sequence). V dropped 4 bases and J dropped 4; count of bases not matched to a gene: 3. The CDR3 spells CASSPTSGGYNEQFF. The CDR3 DNA follows: TGTGCCAGCAGCCCAACTAGCGGGGGATACAATGAGCAGTTCTTC.

The genes are TRBV18 and TRBJ1-2; 10 bases are shared with TRBD1. There are 14 residues in the CDR3. Germline trimming cut 3 bases from V and 5 bases from J; bases unmatched to any gene: 3. Germline CDR1 is KGHSH and CDR2 is LQKENI. Here the CDR3 DNA reads TGTGCCAGCTCACCCAGGACAGGGGGGTATGGCTACACCTTC. Translated, it gives CASSPRTGGYGYTF.

The chain recombines TRBV7-3 with TRBJ2-5, with D maybe TRBD2 (6 bases). Germline CDR1 is SGHTA and CDR2 is FQGTGA. V was trimmed by 5 bases and J by 1 base, leaving 17 bases between them. The CDR3 runs 16 residues. The CDR3: CASSRVGGAVQETQYF. The DNA of the CDR3 is TGTGCCAGCAGCCGGGTTGGAGGGGCCGTCCAAGAGACCCAGTACTTC.